The 2 T cell receptor beta chains below come from one sample, sequenced in a study of T cells expressing NK-cell markers. TCRdb reanalyzed the 5' RACE reads, giving one entry per CDR3 protein sequence and no DNA. This repertoire includes some 410,000 distinct CDR3 sequences. The sequencing sample was made of blood T cells: a sorted CD56 or NKG2C T cell subset, CD4+ or CD8+ T cells, or bulk PBMC T cells (not recorded which). These receptors originate from a woman aged 18 to 75 in good health.

CDR3 in amino acids: CASTGVNSPLHF. This chain uses TRBV7-2 with TRBJ1-6; TCRdb names TRBD1, which stays unverified in the absence of DNA. Germline V gene sequence: CDR1 SGHTA, CDR2 FQGNSA. The CDR3 is made up of 12 amino acids. Combining the CDR3 with reference TRBV7-2 and TRBJ1-6 gives the whole variable domain GAGVSQSPSNKVTEKGKDVELRCDPISGHTALYWYRQSLGQGLEFLIYFQGNSAPDKSGLPSDRFSAERTGGSVSTLTIQRTQQEDSAVYLCASTGVNSPLHFGNGTRLTVT.

This chain uses TRBV7-2 with TRBJ2-3; TCRdb's D gene call, TRBD1, goes unchecked for lack of DNA. Germline assignment: CDR1 SGHTA and CDR2 FQGNSA. The CDR3 is 15 amino acids. Here the CDR3 reads CASSPVGDRTDTQYF.